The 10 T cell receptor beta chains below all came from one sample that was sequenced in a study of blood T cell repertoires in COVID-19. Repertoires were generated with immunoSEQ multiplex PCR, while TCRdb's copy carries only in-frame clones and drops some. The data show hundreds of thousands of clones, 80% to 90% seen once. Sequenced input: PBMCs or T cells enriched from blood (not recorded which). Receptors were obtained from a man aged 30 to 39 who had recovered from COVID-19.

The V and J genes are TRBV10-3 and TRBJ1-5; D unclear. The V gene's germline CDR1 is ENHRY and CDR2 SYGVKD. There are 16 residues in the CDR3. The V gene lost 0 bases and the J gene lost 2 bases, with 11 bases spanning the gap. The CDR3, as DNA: TGTGCCATCAGTGAGTCGGGCCTGGCTGGCAATCAGCCCCAGCATTTT. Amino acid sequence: CAISESGLAGNQPQHF.

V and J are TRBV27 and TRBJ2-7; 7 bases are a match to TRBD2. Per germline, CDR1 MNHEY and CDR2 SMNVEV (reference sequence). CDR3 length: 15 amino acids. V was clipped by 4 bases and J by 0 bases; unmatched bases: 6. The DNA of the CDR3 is TGTGCCAGCAGTTGGGGGACTACCGGCTCCTACGAGCAGTACTTC. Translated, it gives CASSWGTTGSYEQYF.

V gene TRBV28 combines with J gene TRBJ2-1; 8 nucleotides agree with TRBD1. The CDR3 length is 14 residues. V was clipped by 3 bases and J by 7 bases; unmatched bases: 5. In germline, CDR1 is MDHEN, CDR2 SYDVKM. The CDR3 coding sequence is TGTGCCAGCAGTTTGGACAGGGTAGGGAATGAGCAGTTCTTC. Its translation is CASSLDRVGNEQFF.

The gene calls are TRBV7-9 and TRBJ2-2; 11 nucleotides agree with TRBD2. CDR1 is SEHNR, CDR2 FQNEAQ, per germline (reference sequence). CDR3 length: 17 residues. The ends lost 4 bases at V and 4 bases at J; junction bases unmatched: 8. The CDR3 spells CASSSTHSGRGTGELFF. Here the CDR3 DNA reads TGTGCCAGCAGCTCCACCCATAGCGGGAGGGGCACCGGGGAGCTGTTTTTT.

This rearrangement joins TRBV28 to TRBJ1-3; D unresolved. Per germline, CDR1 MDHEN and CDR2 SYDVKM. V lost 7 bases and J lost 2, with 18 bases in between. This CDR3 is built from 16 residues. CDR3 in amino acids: CASTSSPRQAGNTIYF. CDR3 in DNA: TGTGCCAGCACCTCATCGCCCCGGCAGGCTGGAAACACCATATATTTT.

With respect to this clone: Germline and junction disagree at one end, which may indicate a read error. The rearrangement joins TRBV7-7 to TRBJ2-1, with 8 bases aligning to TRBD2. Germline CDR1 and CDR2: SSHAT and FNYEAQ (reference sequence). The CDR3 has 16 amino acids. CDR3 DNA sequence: TGTGCTAGCAGCTTATGGATAGCGGGATCAAACAATGAGCAGTTCTTC. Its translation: CASSLWIAGSNNEQFF.

The CDR3 DNA reads as TGTGCCTTAGCGAGAGGGGGAGCCATGAACACTGAAGCTTTCTTT. It encodes CALARGGAMNTEAFF. The chain recombines TRBV5-4 with TRBJ1-1; maybe TRBD1 (6 bases). In germline, CDR1 is SGHNT, CDR2 YYREEE (reference sequence). The CDR3 covers 15 residues. Trimming removed 10 bases at V and 0 bases at J, with 19 bases between. Full variable domain (missing parts from reference TRBV5-4 and TRBJ1-1): ETGVTQSPTHLIKTRGQQVTLRCSSQSGHNTVSWYQQALGQGPQFIFQYYREEENGRGNFPPRFSGLQFPNYSSELNVNALELDDSALYLCALARGGAMNTEAFFGQGTRLTVV.

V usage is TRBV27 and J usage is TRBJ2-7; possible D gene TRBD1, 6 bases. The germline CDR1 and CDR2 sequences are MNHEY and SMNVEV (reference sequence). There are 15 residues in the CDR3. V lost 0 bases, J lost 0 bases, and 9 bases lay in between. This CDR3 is CASSLSGQISYEQYF. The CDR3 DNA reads TGTGCCAGCAGTTTATCAGGACAGATCTCCTACGAGCAGTACTTC.

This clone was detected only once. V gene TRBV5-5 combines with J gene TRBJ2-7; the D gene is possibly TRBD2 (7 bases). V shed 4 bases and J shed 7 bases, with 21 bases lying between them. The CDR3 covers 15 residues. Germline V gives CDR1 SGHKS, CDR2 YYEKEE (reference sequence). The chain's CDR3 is CASSPHPGGVTEQYF. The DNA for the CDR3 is TGTGCCAGCAGCCCCCATCCGGGGGGCGTAACAGAGCAGTACTTC.

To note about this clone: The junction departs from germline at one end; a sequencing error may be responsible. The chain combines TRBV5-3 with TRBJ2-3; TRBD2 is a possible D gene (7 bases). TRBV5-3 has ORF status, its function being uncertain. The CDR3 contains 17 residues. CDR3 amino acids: CVRSLDIQGGGTDTQYF. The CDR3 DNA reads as TGTGTCAGAAGCTTGGACATACAGGGAGGGGGGACAGATACGCAGTATTTT.